The sequence of this T cell receptor beta chain was determined in a study of T cells in localized non-small cell lung cancer. Assay used: immunoSEQ multiplex PCR; TCRdb lists only in-frame clones, some missing. The sample contains some 25,000 clones, around 88% of which appear only once. Comments on this clone: Its target is not known.

Germline V CDR1 and CDR2: KGHSH, LQKENI. After removal of 6 bases from V and 3 bases from J, the junction contained 11 bases not matched to a gene. The CDR3 loop spans 16 amino acids. Study-wide results and caveats: Measurement of T cell clonality placed uninvolved adjacent lung highest, above the level in tumor.

The chain employs TRBV18 and TRBJ2-4; 7 bases match TRBD1. The specimen was peripheral blood, collected before any cancer treatment. The TCR was taken from a male donor older than 55 with stage II squamous cell lung carcinoma. CDR3: CASSWTGEEGKNIQYF. CDR3 bases: TGTGCCAGCTCCTGGACAGGAGAAGAGGGCAAAAACATTCAGTACTTC. Combining the CDR3 with reference TRBV18 and TRBJ2-4 gives the whole variable domain NAGVMQNPRHLVRRRGQEARLRCSPMKGHSHVYWYRQLPEEGLKFMVYLQKENIIDESGMPKERFSAEFPKEGPSILRIQQVVRGDSAAYFCASSWTGEEGKNIQYFGAGTRLSVL.